The clone carrying this T cell receptor beta chain was picked up a small number of times. Its antigen is unknown. This sample stems from a study of glioma-infiltrating T cells. TCR alpha and beta CDR3 regions were amplified from RNA using iRepertoire nested multiplex PCR. For one-step reverse transcription and amplification, about 85-400 ng of tissue mRNA or PBMC total RNA was used. One entry per CDR3 protein results from TCRdb running MiXCR on the multiplex PCR reads. Of 15,000 to 20,000 distinct CDR3 sequences in the sample, about three fifths were seen once. Findings and limits, study-wide: Gliomas, especially low-grade, showed above-expected tissue-blood divergence; non-neoplastic patients showed below. Very few CDR3 sequences were shared between tissue and blood.

Trimming took 7 bases from V and 1 from J, leaving 6 bases between them. The CDR3 is made up of 11 amino acids. Looked up from germline, CDR1 is DFQATT and CDR2 is SNEGSKA (reference sequence). This TCR came from a human donor with low-grade glioma or glioblastoma, undergoing nonglioma brain surgery, or in good health (not recorded which). The chain is built from TRBV20-1 and TRBJ2-3, with D hard to call. The specimen was glioma tissue, nonneoplastic brain tissue, or PBMCs (not recorded which). Written as DNA, the CDR3 is TGCAGTGAGCTAGGCACAGATACGCAGTATTTT. It codes for CSELGTDTQYF.